This record looks at one T cell receptor (beta chain) sequence and its context. The CDR3 extends over 14 amino acids. Germline V gene sequence: CDR1 SGHDN, CDR2 FVKESK. J gave up 6 bases and V 6 bases, and 9 bases lay outside the gene matches. The source of the sample is a study of blood T cell repertoires in COVID-19. Whole-study context: COVID-19 samples from acute and convalescent phases originated in the United States, Italy and Spain. The analysed material was cDNA or gDNA that came from T cells, B-cell-depleted T cells, or PBMCs.

Original methodology: Nucleated cell counts were estimated from reference gene primer amplification. The method was immunoSEQ multiplex PCR; TCRdb's version includes in-frame clones alone and lacks a portion of them. V, J and clone size are those of that table, while D and trimming were read from the DNA. The data hold roughly 700,000 clones, with over 80% observed a single time. The specimen sequenced was peripheral blood. The receptor's source is a woman younger than 35 with acute or convalescent COVID-19. The chain links TRBV14 to TRBJ1-1; TRBD1 agrees at 8 bases. The CDR3 spells CASRYTGGRAEAFF. The CDR3 DNA reads as TGTGCCAGCAGGTACACAGGGGGGCGGGCTGAAGCTTTCTTT. The complete variable domain, with remaining parts taken from reference TRBV14 and TRBJ1-1, reads EAGVTQFPSHSVIEKGQTVTLRCDPISGHDNLYWYRRVMGKEIKFLLHFVKESKQDESGMPNNRFLAERTGGTYSTLKVQPAELEDSGVYFCASRYTGGRAEAFFGQGTRLTVV.